What follows is one T cell receptor (beta chain) and its context. This clone's antigen is unknown. Base qualities were left out, and no much larger clone turns up one base away. Trimming leaves V shorter by 7 bases and J shorter by 3 bases, with the junction holding 7 bases beyond the gene matches. CDR1 LGHNT and CDR2 FRNRAP were looked up in the germline V gene. The CDR3 contains 15 residues, cysteine and phenylalanine counted. The DNA shown is the 45-base CDR3, in frame from base 1. Receptors were amplified or captured by 5' RACE. Sequencing relied on an Illumina HiSeq 2500. A second PCR of roughly 6 to 11 cycles was run with a J-beta primer mix and a sample-barcoded 5' primer. Each TCR beta cDNA molecule received a unique molecular identifier from a template-switch 5' adaptor carrying 12 random nucleotides. At least 2.5 million CDR3-containing paired-end reads were obtained from each sample. All of the RNA was converted into first-strand cDNA using the Mint cDNA synthesis kit, with a TRBC-specific oligonucleotide serving as the primer. All cDNA was treated with uracil-DNA glycosylase and then went through a first 18-cycle PCR with the universal primers M1SS and BC2_uni_R. As for how the authors treated the data: Each sample was normalized by randomly selecting 1 million high-quality reads, each carrying a distinct molecular identifier. Instead of being binned into consensus sequences, reads that shared molecular identifiers were thrown out. MiTCR, with a Q25 quality threshold and the strictest error-elimination algorithm, was used for CDR3 identification, clonotype clustering and error correction. Lower-bound total TCR beta diversity was estimated with a nonparametric unseen species model using Euler transformation. In-frame beta chains were kept once TCRdb had trimmed the public reads at Q25 with fastp and called clones with MiXCR. Rows are unified per CDR3 protein, each entry keeping the most common DNA and genes. TCRdb, rather than the study authors, made the V and J calls. Here the sample has approximately 770,000 distinct CDR3 sequences; roughly 60% occur a single time. Over 20% of the sample belongs to the ten largest clones.

This sample stems from a study of blood T cells in healthy people across ages (dated by TCRdb to the mid-2010s). Regarding the study in general: In model experiments, template switching captured roughly one uniquely barcoded TCR beta cDNA molecule for every two T cells. Age-related changes in TCR beta repertoire diversity were measured in the study by deep sequencing normalized with unique cDNA molecular identifiers. The donors were split into four age groups: young (average 16 years), middle-aged (roughly 40), aged (roughly 65) and long-lived (82). To avoid experimental bias, donors of different ages were distributed randomly across sequencing lanes. The study analyzed two additional independent replicas of 1 million unique cDNA reads from the same blood draw for two donors, one aged 18 to 29 and one aged 80 or older. Broad study findings and their caveats: Total diversity estimates from one million sequenced T cells were considered lower bounds and underestimates. The percentage of naive T cells measured by flow cytometry correlated strongly with observed TCR beta diversity. Observed TCR beta diversity per million T cells fell roughly linearly with age, and a significant reduction was already apparent by age about 36. Because donor CMV infection status was unknown, age-related changes in expanded clonotypes were potentially confounded. Compared with the aged group, more naive CD4+ T cells, fewer expanded clones and increased TCR diversity were shown by the long-lived group, suggesting age selection. Since profiling was done on bulk unsorted PBMCs, naive and antigen-experienced compartments could not be conclusively compared.

Systemically healthy Caucasian individuals from Russia, some 40 in total and aged about 6 to 95 years, were included as donors. Each donor gave around 9.8 milliliters of peripheral blood, collected into EDTA-treated Vacutainer tubes. Ficoll-Paque density-gradient centrifugation was used to isolate PBMCs, with at least 6.5 million per sample. Trizol reagent was used to extract total RNA from PBMCs, with at least 5.5 micrograms per sample. Naive CD45RAhigh/CD27high T cell percentages were measured by flow cytometry on a PBMC aliquot from every donor. This sequence originates from a man under 40 in good health. The chain was built from TRBV12-5 and TRBJ1-5; 9 middle bases align to TRBD1. The sequencing input was blood. This receptor has the CDR3 CASAWGQGANQPQHF. The DNA sequence is given as TGTGCTAGTGCCTGGGGACAGGGCGCCAATCAGCCCCAGCATTTT.